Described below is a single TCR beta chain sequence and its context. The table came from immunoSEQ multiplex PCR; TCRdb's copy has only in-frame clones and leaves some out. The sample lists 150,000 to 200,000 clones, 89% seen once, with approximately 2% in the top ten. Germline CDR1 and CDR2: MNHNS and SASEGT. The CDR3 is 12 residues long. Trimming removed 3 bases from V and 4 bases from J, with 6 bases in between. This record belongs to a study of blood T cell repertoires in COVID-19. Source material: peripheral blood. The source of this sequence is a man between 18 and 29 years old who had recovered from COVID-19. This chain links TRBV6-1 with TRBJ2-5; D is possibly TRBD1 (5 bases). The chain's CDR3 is CASSEGRETQYF. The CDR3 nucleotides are TGTGCCAGCAGTGAGGGGCGAGAGACCCAGTACTTC.